The 22 T cell receptor beta chains reported below all come from one sample, sequenced in a study of blood T cell repertoires in COVID-19. Method: immunoSEQ multiplex PCR; TCRdb's copy keeps in-frame clones and lacks some. This table holds more than 200,000 clones, about 85% found once. Material: peripheral blood. These receptors were collected from a woman in her forties or fifties with COVID-19, enrolled during active disease.

The chain has TRBV10-1 and TRBJ2-1; 8 bases map to TRBD1. V lost 3 bases, J lost 8 bases, and 6 bases stayed unmatched. This CDR3 region has 14 residues. CDR1 and CDR2 (germline): WNHNN, SYGVQD (reference sequence). For the CDR3, the DNA is TGCGCCAGCAGTGATGAGGGGACAGGATATGAGCAGTTCTTC. Amino acids: CASSDEGTGYEQFF.

This chain uses TRBV28 with TRBJ1-5, with 8 bases that match TRBD1. Germline trimming cut 4 bases from V and 7 bases from J; bases unmatched to any gene: 6. There are 14 residues in the CDR3. Germline lookup yields CDR1 MDHEN and CDR2 SYDVKM. CDR3 sequence (DNA): TGTGCCAGCAGTTCGACAGGGGTTGTACAGCCCCAGCATTTT. Its protein is CASSSTGVVQPQHF. The full variable domain, with the rest looked up from reference TRBV28 and TRBJ1-5, is DVKVTQSSRYLVKRTGEKVFLECVQDMDHENMFWYRQDPGLGLRLIYFSYDVKMKEKGDIPEGYSVSREKKERFSLILESASTNQTSMYLCASSSTGVVQPQHFGDGTRLSIL.

This chain connects TRBV28 to TRBJ1-6, with a weak D call TRBD1 (6 bases). This CDR3 has 15 residues. Trimming took off 5 bases at V and 7 bases at J, with 15 bases between the two ends. CDR1 and CDR2 from the germline V gene are MDHEN and SYDVKM. The DNA for the CDR3 is TGTGCCAGCAGTCCCAGGGGATTAGGGAATTCACCCCTCCACTTT. It is translated as CASSPRGLGNSPLHF.

This chain uses TRBV27 with TRBJ2-5; possible D gene TRBD2, 5 bases. The CDR3 is 13 amino acids. Deletions cut 3 bases from V and 5 bases from J, with 10 bases between. Per germline, CDR1 MNHEY and CDR2 SMNVEV (reference sequence). The CDR3 nucleotides are TGTGCCAGCAGTTTTAGAGGGCCGGAGACCCAGTACTTC. Translation gives CASSFRGPETQYF.

This sequence joins TRBV18 and TRBJ2-6; D is possibly TRBD1 (5 bases). The CDR3 runs to 19 residues. Germline V gene lookup returns CDR1 KGHSH and CDR2 LQKENI. Trimming took 3 bases from V and 0 from J, leaving 18 bases between them. The CDR3 here is CASSPTLLGVSSGANVLTF. The CDR3 DNA follows: TGTGCCAGCTCACCCACCCTCCTAGGGGTGTCCTCTGGGGCCAACGTCCTGACTTTC.

This chain uses TRBV10-2 with TRBJ1-6; D remains ambiguous. The CDR3 runs to 14 residues. Trimming pared 7 bases from V and 6 bases from J, leaving 13 bases between. Germline-derived CDR1 and CDR2 are WSHSY and SAAADI. The CDR3 nucleotides are TGCGCCAGCAAAAGTCTCGGCGGTAATTCACCCCTCCACTTT. This gives the protein CASKSLGGNSPLHF.

The V call is TRBV27, the J call TRBJ2-4; 7 positions agree with TRBD2. The ends lost 4 bases at V and 8 bases at J; junction bases unmatched: 8. Germline V gene sequence: CDR1 MNHEY, CDR2 SMNVEV (reference sequence). The CDR3 loop spans 14 amino acids. The CDR3, as DNA: TGTGCCAGCAGTTCCCGGGGTCGGGGGGACATTCAGTACTTC. It encodes CASSSRGRGDIQYF.

This clone was observed once. The chain has TRBV28 and TRBJ1-2; possible D gene TRBD1, 6 bases. Germline-derived CDR1 and CDR2 are MDHEN and SYDVKM. Deletions cut 8 bases from V and 4 bases from J, with 14 bases between. The CDR3 totals 13 residues. In DNA form, the CDR3 reads TGTGCCAGCTCAGAACAGGGTGGCTATGGCTACACCTTC. It translates to CASSEQGGYGYTF.

The table lists this clone with a count of one. The chain joins TRBV5-1 to TRBJ2-5; perhaps TRBD1 as D (6 bases). V lost 0 bases to trimming and J lost 7 bases, with 13 bases between them. The CDR3 extends over 14 amino acids. CDR1 is SGHRS and CDR2 is YFSETQ in the germline V gene. Here the CDR3 reads CASSLDRQGTTQYF. In DNA, the CDR3 is TGCGCCAGCAGCTTGGACCGGCAGGGGACGACCCAGTACTTC.

This clone was detected only a few times. The chain couples TRBV27 to TRBJ1-1, with no clear D. The CDR3 runs 12 residues. Germline V gene data show CDR1 as MNHEY and CDR2 as SMNVEV (reference sequence). Trimming stripped 4 bases from V and 6 bases from J, with 9 bases between. The CDR3 is CASSSTGAEAFF. The CDR3 DNA reads TGTGCCAGCAGTTCTACGGGTGCTGAAGCTTTCTTT.

The chain couples TRBV7-9 to TRBJ2-7, with D maybe TRBD1 (6 bases). The CDR3 length is 13 residues. V was cut by 6 bases and J by 6 bases, with 15 bases left in between. The V gene's germline CDR1 is SEHNR and CDR2 FQNEAQ (reference sequence). Here the CDR3 reads CASRPDRSGEQYF. The CDR3, as DNA: TGTGCCAGCAGACCCGACAGGTCCGGCGAGCAGTACTTC.

CDR3 DNA sequence: TGTGCCAGCAGTGCTCGGACTAGCGGGGGGGCGATAGCATACAATGAGCAGTTCTTC. It codes for CASSARTSGGAIAYNEQFF. The chain combines TRBV2 with TRBJ2-1, with 15 bases lining up with TRBD2. After removal of 4 bases from V and 4 bases from J, the junction contained 11 bases not matched to a gene. Germline CDR1 SNHLY, CDR2 FYNNEI. The CDR3 loop spans 19 amino acids.

The rearrangement uses TRBV9 and TRBJ2-6; no reliable D call. The germline gives CDR1 SGDLS, CDR2 YYNGEE. V was shortened by 0 bases and J by 2 bases, with 18 bases between the two germline ends. This CDR3 contains 19 residues. CDR3 bases: TGTGCCAGCAGCGTAGCCCGAACTGGATATAGCCCTGGGGCCAACGTCCTGACTTTC. Translating gives CASSVARTGYSPGANVLTF.

A few counts support this clone. The chain couples TRBV7-2 to TRBJ1-6; TRBD1 agrees at 7 bases. This CDR3 is built from 14 residues. CDR1 is SGHTA, CDR2 FQGNSA, per germline. With 5 bases clipped from V and 8 bases from J, the junction kept 6 bases outside the gene matches. CDR3 in amino acids: CASSPQGVYSPLHF. In DNA form, the CDR3 reads TGTGCCAGCAGCCCCCAGGGGGTGTATTCACCCCTCCACTTT. The complete variable domain, with remaining parts taken from reference TRBV7-2 and TRBJ1-6, reads GAGVSQSPSNKVTEKGKDVELRCDPISGHTALYWYRQSLGQGLEFLIYFQGNSAPDKSGLPSDRFSAERTGGSVSTLTIQRTQQEDSAVYLCASSPQGVYSPLHFGNGTRLTVT.

V gene TRBV2 combines with J gene TRBJ1-2, with 7 nucleotides matching TRBD1. V trimming: 4 bases; J trimming: 3 bases; junction bases outside the gene matches: 5. The CDR3 is made up of 14 amino acids. The germline gives CDR1 SNHLY, CDR2 FYNNEI. The CDR3 DNA reads as TGTGCCAGCAGTGGGGCGACAGGGTACTATGGCTACACCTTC. Translation: CASSGATGYYGYTF.

V is TRBV9 and J is TRBJ2-2; TRBD1 agrees at 8 bases. Trimming removed 4 bases from V and 5 bases from J; junction bases left unmatched: 10. The CDR3 sequence is 16 residues long. Per germline, CDR1 SGDLS and CDR2 YYNGEE. In DNA, the CDR3 is TGTGCCAGCAGCTCACGGACAGGGAAGGGGACCGGGGAGCTGTTTTTT. This codes for CASSSRTGKGTGELFF.

The rearrangement links TRBV19 to TRBJ1-3; no clear D gene. V gave up 8 bases and J gave up 6 bases, with 17 bases separating them. The V gene's germline CDR1 is LNHDA and CDR2 SQIVND (reference sequence). This CDR3 comprises 14 residues. The CDR3 DNA sequence: TGTGCCAGTCTCTCTTTGGACGGGGAAAACACCATATATTTT. Translating gives CASLSLDGENTIYF. Variable domain in full (rest from reference TRBV19 and TRBJ1-3): DGGITQSPKYLFRKEGQNVTLSCEQNLNHDAMYWYRQDPGQGLRLIYYSQIVNDFQKGDIAEGYSVSREKKESFPLTVTSAQKNPTAFYLCASLSLDGENTIYFGEGSWLTVV.

The chain couples TRBV19 to TRBJ1-6; D not resolved. Per germline, CDR1 LNHDA and CDR2 SQIVND (reference sequence). The V and J ends lost 3 bases and 7 bases respectively, with 10 bases between them. The CDR3 has 14 amino acids. The CDR3 DNA sequence: TGTGCCAGTAGTATCGACGGGGTAAATTCACCCCTCCACTTT. This codes for CASSIDGVNSPLHF.

The table lists this clone with many counts. The J gene is TRBJ2-1, the V gene TRBV30; the match to TRBD2 covers 11 bases. Trimming cost V 7 bases and J 3 bases; bases outside gene matches: 5. The CDR3 consists of 14 residues. Germline loops: CDR1 GTSNPN, CDR2 SVGIG (reference sequence). CDR3 sequence reads: CASKGTSGYNEQFF. In DNA form, the CDR3 reads TGTGCCTCAAAAGGGACTAGCGGCTACAATGAGCAGTTCTTC.

J is TRBJ2-5 and V is TRBV3-1 (or the pseudogene TRBV3-2), with TRBD1 identical over 10 bases. The CDR3 totals 13 residues. Trimming at V came to 5 bases and at J to 7 bases, leaving 4 bases not matched to a gene. Germline CDR1 reads LGHDT; CDR2 reads YNNKEL (reference sequence). CDR3 in DNA: TGTGCCAGCAGCTCCGGGACAGGGGCGACCCAGTACTTC. Its translation is CASSSGTGATQYF.

The V and J genes are TRBV5-1 and TRBJ1-4; TRBD1 might be the D (5 bases). Germline V gives CDR1 SGHRS, CDR2 YFSETQ. The CDR3 has 17 residues. Trimming cost V 0 bases and J 5 bases, with 17 bases left between them. The CDR3 region is CASSLGSGGTANEKLFF. DNA for the CDR3: TGCGCCAGCAGCTTGGGGTCCGGAGGGACGGCGAATGAAAAACTGTTTTTT.

The genes are TRBV7-2 and TRBJ2-3, with 13 bases that match TRBD2. Germline assignment: CDR1 SGHTA and CDR2 FQGNSA. The CDR3 is 19 residues long. The V gene end was trimmed by 1 base and the J gene end by 1 base; junction bases not matched to a gene: 8. The DNA for the CDR3 is TGTGCCAGCAGCTTAGTAGTACTAGCGGGGGGGCACGGCACAGATACGCAGTATTTT. Its protein product is CASSLVVLAGGHGTDTQYF.